The T cell receptor beta chain described here comes from a study of neurological immune-mediated disorders (dated by TCRdb to the late 2010s). Study-level background: Among the roughly 34 multiple sclerosis patients, relapsing-remitting MS was present in roughly 30 and secondary progressive MS was present in 3. The 90 to 120 TCR-beta libraries covered PBMC samples along with longitudinal samples, technical triplicates, and paired sorted CD4+ and CD8+ T-cell subsets. Peripheral blood TCR-beta repertoires from patients with HTLV-I-associated myelopathy (HAM/TSP), patients with multiple sclerosis, and healthy controls were compared in the study using UMI-based sequencing. The cohort was made up of 65 to 75 subjects, consisting of roughly 15 HAM/TSP patients, about 34 multiple sclerosis patients and some 20 healthy controls. The investigation overall reported the following: TCR clonal expansion was greatest in HAM/TSP patients and smallest in MS patients, who ranked below even healthy controls. In phylogenetic analysis, the repertoires of 18 of 34 MS patients grouped into a cluster of related CDR3 sequences, which suggests a possible signature at the repertoire level. Across subjects, expanded clones never shared an identical CDR3 amino acid sequence, which suggests that the TCR-beta repertoires in every group were private. No association of the MS cluster with clinical or MRI features was observed, and the need for larger cohorts was stated by the authors.

To synthesize cDNA, template-switch 5'RACE was performed with a primer carrying a 10-nucleotide random unique molecular identifier so that each TCR transcript was tagged. Every sequencing run covered 15-18 subjects and yielded more than 170 million TCR-beta sequences. The RNeasy kit was used for extraction of total RNA. Using the KAPA Real-time Library Amplification kit, TCR-beta VDJ regions were amplified with primers for the TCR constant region and the 5'RACE anchor. Sample indexes and Illumina adaptors were added in a first PCR, and a second PCR then increased library yield. The roughly 650 bp TCR product was size-selected on a 2% E-gel SizeSelection system after Ampure bead purification. Before pooling, library quality was assessed on a Bioanalyzer, concentration was determined with Qubit, and library quantification was performed with the Kapa Library Quantification kit. Libraries were sequenced paired-end 2 x 150 bp on an Illumina HiSeq 2500. To increase sequence diversity, roughly 24-32% phiX was spiked into each library pool. From the authors' description of their analysis: Quality-filtered reads were processed with the UMI-based MiGEC pipeline, which removed over 75% of raw TCR sequences during error correction. VDJ genes were aligned to IMGT germline references, and clonotypes were defined by unique CDR3 amino acid sequence plus V-J genes. Clonal expansion, Shannon diversity and CDR3 relatedness were evaluated with VDJtools (CalcPairwiseDistances, ClusterSamples), while phylogenetic trees were built in CLCbio workbench. Clones with at least 8 unique UMIs were defined as expanded, with this threshold being based on coefficient-of-variation modelling across technical triplicates. TCRdb ran its own pipeline on the public reads, namely fastp trimming at Q25 and MiXCR clone calling, and kept in-frame beta chains. Rows matching on CDR3 protein sequence are summarized as one entry with the most common DNA and genes. The V and J calls follow TCRdb's processing rather than the paper's. For this sample the table gives tens of thousands of distinct CDR3 sequences, of which about 2% were detected only once. Together, the top ten hold around 2% of the sample.

This clonotype was counted many times. Its antigen has not been determined. Per-base quality was not reported, and no clone a single base away is much larger than it. For unsorted PBMC libraries, 2 million PBMCs were used after storage in RNAlater at -80 degrees C until RNA extraction. Multiple sclerosis patients were enrolled in a US clinical protocol under which disease progression was evaluated by magnetic resonance imaging. Peripheral blood was subjected to Ficoll-Hypaque density gradient centrifugation to isolate PBMCs, which were then cryopreserved in liquid nitrogen. Sample: PBMCs. The sequence was obtained from a woman between 40 and 55 years old with multiple sclerosis.

The DNA reads TGCGCCAGCAGCTATCTACCCGGAACGGGACCTAACTACGAGCAGTACTTC. This sequence encodes CASSYLPGTGPNYEQYF. This chain joins TRBV5-1 to TRBJ2-7; the D element could tentatively be TRBD1 or TRBD2, as 5 bases agree for each. The CDR3, from cysteine to phenylalanine, totals 17 residues. The CDR3 DNA has 51 bases and is translated from base 1. CDR1 SGHRS and CDR2 YFSETQ are derived from the germline V gene. V loses 3 bases, J loses 3 bases, and the germline ends lie 22 bases apart.